The 10 T cell receptor beta chains reported below all come from one sample, sequenced in a study of OX40 agonist ivuxolimab in advanced cancers. Libraries were prepared by immunoSEQ multiplex PCR; TCRdb keeps only in-frame clonotypes and omits some of them. The sample shows 70,000 or so clones, over 75% of them seen only once. The sample in question was CD4+ or CD8+ T cells sorted from blood, obtained in a trial of the OX40 agonist ivuxolimab. These receptors were collected from an adult with an advanced solid tumor such as melanoma, head and neck, liver or kidney cancer.

This chain connects TRBV5-1 to TRBJ2-5; D may match TRBD1 or TRBD2 (6 bases each). The CDR3 runs 15 residues. Germline V gene data show CDR1 as SGHRS and CDR2 as YFSETQ. The V gene lost 0 bases and the J gene lost 5 bases, with 14 bases spanning the gap. CDR3 sequence: CASSLGGGTMETQYF. In DNA, the CDR3 is TGCGCCAGCAGCTTGGGAGGCGGGACAATGGAGACCCAGTACTTC.

The V gene is TRBV7-2, the J gene TRBJ2-1; D is ambiguous. The CDR3 is 15 residues long. Per germline, CDR1 SGHTA and CDR2 FQGNSA. Trimming left V 4 bases short and J 0 bases short, with 10 bases between. CDR3 sequence reads: CASSSYRSSYNEQFF. The DNA of the CDR3 is TGTGCCAGCAGCTCCTACAGAAGCTCCTACAATGAGCAGTTCTTC.

The rearrangement uses TRBV5-6 and TRBJ2-5, with D perhaps being TRBD1 or TRBD2 (6 bases each). The end of the DNA fits TRBJ2-7 better, so the J call may be wrong. The germline V gene has CDR1 SGHDT and CDR2 YYEEEE. CDR3 length: 16 residues. The CDR3 region has the DNA TGTGCCAGCAGCTTGGATACAGGGAGGAGTCTCTACGAGCAGTACTTC. It is translated as CASSLDTGRSLYEQYF.

V usage is TRBV18 and J usage is TRBJ2-7; 11 nucleotides line up with TRBD1. Germline CDR1 is KGHSH and CDR2 is LQKENI. V lost 3 bases, J lost 3 bases, and 4 bases stayed unmatched. This CDR3 is built from 15 residues. For the CDR3, the DNA is TGTGCCAGCTCACCCTCCGGGACAGGGGGCTACGAGCAGTACTTC. Amino acids: CASSPSGTGGYEQYF.

Here the CDR3 DNA reads TGTGCCAGCAGTTTAGCCGGGATCAATCAGCCCCAGCATTTT. As protein: CASSLAGINQPQHF. This chain joins TRBV28 and TRBJ1-5; D not resolved. The CDR3 loop spans 14 amino acids. Germline V gives CDR1 MDHEN, CDR2 SYDVKM. The V and J ends lost 2 bases and 3 bases respectively, with 8 bases between them.

The chain uses TRBV14 and TRBJ1-2, with 9 bases aligning to TRBD1. Trimming removed 3 bases from V and 2 bases from J; junction bases left unmatched: 10. In germline, CDR1 is SGHDN, CDR2 FVKESK. The length of the CDR3 is 17 residues. The CDR3 region has the DNA TGTGCCAGCAGCCACATTTCGACCGGGACAGGGAACTATGGCTACACCTTC. Translated: CASSHISTGTGNYGYTF.

This clone has just one count. V gene TRBV7-9 combines with J gene TRBJ2-3; the D gene is possibly TRBD2 (5 bases). From germline, CDR1 is SEHNR and CDR2 FQNEAQ (reference sequence). Trimming took off 5 bases at V and 4 bases at J, with 19 bases between the two ends. This CDR3 region has 16 residues. This CDR3 is CASSRSVPGSADTQYF. The CDR3, as DNA: TGTGCCAGCAGCCGTAGCGTTCCCGGGTCCGCAGATACGCAGTATTTT.

The chain links TRBV9 to TRBJ2-7, with D uncertain. CDR3 size: 12 residues. Looked up from germline, CDR1 is SGDLS and CDR2 is YYNGEE. Trimming cost V 3 bases and J 6 bases, with 10 bases left between them. CDR3 protein: CASSEDDREQYF. CDR3 bases: TGTGCCAGCAGCGAGGACGACCGCGAGCAGTACTTC.

This chain links TRBV6-4 with TRBJ2-7, with 9 bases fitting TRBD1. Looked up from germline, CDR1 is MRHNA and CDR2 is SNTAGT. The CDR3 covers 14 residues. The trim removed 4 bases at V and 6 bases at J, leaving 7 bases unmatched. CDR3 sequence: CASSVGQGPREQYF. Here the CDR3 DNA reads TGTGCCAGCAGTGTAGGACAGGGGCCCCGCGAGCAGTACTTC.

The count of this clone is one. The V call is TRBV30, the J call TRBJ2-2; no clear D. V shed 0 bases and J shed 0 bases, with 2 bases lying between them. CDR1 and CDR2 from the germline V gene are GTSNPN and SVGIG (reference sequence). The CDR3 consists of 13 residues. CDR3 sequence (DNA): TGTGCCTGGAGTGTATCGAACACCGGGGAGCTGTTTTTT. Protein: CAWSVSNTGELFF.